The entry below describes one T cell receptor (beta chain). The antigen remains unidentified. Tagging with unique molecular identifiers was a feature of the TCR beta cDNA libraries. TCRdb redid the calling of the PCR reads with MiXCR, one entry per CDR3 protein. The data hold about 540,000 distinct CDR3 sequences, with 30% to 40% observed a single time. The trim removed 9 bases at V and 1 base at J, leaving 9 bases unmatched. The CDR3 consists of 14 residues. Germline CDR1 and CDR2: MNHNY and SVGAGI (reference sequence). The sample comes from a study of post-analysis software for immune sequencing data. Whole-study results and caveats: Roughly 5 TRBV segments, including TRBV5-6, TRBV5-1 and TRBV20-1, were more frequent in patients than controls.

The clonotype comes from a girl aged 2-17 years with multiple sclerosis. The sequenced material came from blood. The genes are TRBV6-6 and TRBJ2-7; 7 bases match TRBD1. The CDR3 nucleotides read TGTGCCAGTAGCAGGGGGTTTGGTTCCTACGAGCAGTACTTC. It codes for CASSRGFGSYEQYF.